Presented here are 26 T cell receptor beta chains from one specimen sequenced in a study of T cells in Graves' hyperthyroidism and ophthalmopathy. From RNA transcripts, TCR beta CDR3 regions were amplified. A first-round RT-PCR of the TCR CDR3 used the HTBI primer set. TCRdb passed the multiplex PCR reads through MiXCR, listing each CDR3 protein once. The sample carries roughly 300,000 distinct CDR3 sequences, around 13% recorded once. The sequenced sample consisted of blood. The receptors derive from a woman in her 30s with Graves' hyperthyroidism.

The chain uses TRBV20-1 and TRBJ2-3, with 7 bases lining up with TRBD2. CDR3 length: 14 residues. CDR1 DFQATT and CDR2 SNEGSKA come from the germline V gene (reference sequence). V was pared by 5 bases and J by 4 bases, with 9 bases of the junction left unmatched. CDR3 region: CSAPLAGVSDTQYF. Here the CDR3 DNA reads TGCAGTGCTCCTCTCGCGGGAGTTTCAGATACGCAGTATTTT.

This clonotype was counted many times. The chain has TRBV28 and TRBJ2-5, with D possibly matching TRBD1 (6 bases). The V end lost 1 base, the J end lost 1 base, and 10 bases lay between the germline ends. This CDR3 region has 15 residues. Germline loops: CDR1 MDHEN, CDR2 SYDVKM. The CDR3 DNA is TGTGCCAGCAGTTTATCCCGGACAGCCCAAGAGACCCAGTACTTC. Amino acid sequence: CASSLSRTAQETQYF.

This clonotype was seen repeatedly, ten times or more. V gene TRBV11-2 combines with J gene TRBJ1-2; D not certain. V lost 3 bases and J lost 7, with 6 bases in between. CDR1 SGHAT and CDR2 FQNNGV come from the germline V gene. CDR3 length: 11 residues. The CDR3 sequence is CASSFLGGYTF. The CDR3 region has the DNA TGTGCCAGCAGCTTTTTGGGTGGCTACACCTTC. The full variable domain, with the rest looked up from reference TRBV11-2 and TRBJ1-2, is EAGVAQSPRYKIIEKRQSVAFWCNPISGHATLYWYQQILGQGPKLLIQFQNNGVVDDSQLPKDRFSAERLKGVDSTLKIQPAKLEDSAVYLCASSFLGGYTFGSGTRLTVV.

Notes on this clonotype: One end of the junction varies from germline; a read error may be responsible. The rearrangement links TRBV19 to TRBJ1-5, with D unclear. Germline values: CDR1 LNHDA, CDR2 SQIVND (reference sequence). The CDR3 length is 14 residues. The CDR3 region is CARSIRTPNQPQHF. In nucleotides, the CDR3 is TGTGCCCGTAGTATAAGGACCCCGAATCAGCCCCAGCATTTT.

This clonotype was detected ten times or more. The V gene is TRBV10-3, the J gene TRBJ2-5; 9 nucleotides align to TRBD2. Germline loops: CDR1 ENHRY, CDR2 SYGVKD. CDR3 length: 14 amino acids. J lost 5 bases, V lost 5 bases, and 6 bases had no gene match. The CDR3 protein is CAISIKAGGETQYF. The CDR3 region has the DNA TGTGCCATCAGTATTAAAGCGGGAGGCGAGACCCAGTACTTC.

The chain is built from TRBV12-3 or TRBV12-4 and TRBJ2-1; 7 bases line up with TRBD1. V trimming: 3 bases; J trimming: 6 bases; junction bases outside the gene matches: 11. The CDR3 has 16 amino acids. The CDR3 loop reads CASSFPWGQPSNEQFF. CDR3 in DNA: TGTGCCAGCAGTTTCCCCTGGGGACAGCCTAGCAATGAGCAGTTCTTC.

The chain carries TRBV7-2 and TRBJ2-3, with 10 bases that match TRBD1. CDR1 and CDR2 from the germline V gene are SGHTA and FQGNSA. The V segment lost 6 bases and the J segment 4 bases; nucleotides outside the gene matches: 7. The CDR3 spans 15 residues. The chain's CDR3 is CASSLGDRGPDTQYF. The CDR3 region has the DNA TGTGCCAGCAGTCTCGGGGACAGGGGCCCAGATACGCAGTATTTT.

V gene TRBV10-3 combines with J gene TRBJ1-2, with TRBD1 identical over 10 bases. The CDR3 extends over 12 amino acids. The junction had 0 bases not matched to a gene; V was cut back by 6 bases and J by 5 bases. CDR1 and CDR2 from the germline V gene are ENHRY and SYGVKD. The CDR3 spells CAIRGQGYGYTF. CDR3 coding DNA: TGTGCCATCAGGGGACAGGGGTATGGCTACACCTTC.

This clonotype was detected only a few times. The CDR3 DNA sequence: TGTGCCTGGAGTAACGGGACTAGCGTCTACGAGCAGTACTTC. It codes for CAWSNGTSVYEQYF. The chain couples TRBV30 to TRBJ2-7; 10 bases line up with TRBD2. The CDR3 runs to 14 residues. Trimming at V came to 2 bases and at J to 3 bases, leaving 4 bases not matched to a gene. Germline assignment: CDR1 GTSNPN and CDR2 SVGIG (reference sequence).

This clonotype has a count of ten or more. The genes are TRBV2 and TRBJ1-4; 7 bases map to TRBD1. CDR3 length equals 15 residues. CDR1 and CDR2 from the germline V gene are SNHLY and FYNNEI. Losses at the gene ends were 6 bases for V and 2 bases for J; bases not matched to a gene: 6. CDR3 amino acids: CASRGTDPTNEKLFF. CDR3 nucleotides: TGTGCCAGCAGGGGGACAGATCCGACTAATGAAAAACTGTTTTTT.

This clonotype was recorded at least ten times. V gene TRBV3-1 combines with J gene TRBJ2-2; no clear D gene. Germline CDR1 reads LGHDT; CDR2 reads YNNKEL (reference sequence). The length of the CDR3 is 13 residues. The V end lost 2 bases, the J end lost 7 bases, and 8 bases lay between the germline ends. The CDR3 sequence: CASSQSRSGELFF. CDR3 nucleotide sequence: TGTGCCAGCAGCCAATCGCGGAGCGGGGAGCTGTTTTTT.

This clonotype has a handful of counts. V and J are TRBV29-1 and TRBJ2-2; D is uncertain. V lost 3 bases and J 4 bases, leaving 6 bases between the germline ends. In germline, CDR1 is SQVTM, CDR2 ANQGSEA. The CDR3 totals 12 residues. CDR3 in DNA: TGCAGCGTTGATCGGAGCACCGGGGAGCTGTTTTTT. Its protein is CSVDRSTGELFF.

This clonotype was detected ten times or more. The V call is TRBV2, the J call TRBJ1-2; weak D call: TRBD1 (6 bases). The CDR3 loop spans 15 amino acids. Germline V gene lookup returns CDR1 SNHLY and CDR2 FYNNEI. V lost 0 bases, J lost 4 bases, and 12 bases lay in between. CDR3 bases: TGTGCCAGCAGTGAAGCGCTTCAGGGGAGCTATGGCTACACCTTC. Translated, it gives CASSEALQGSYGYTF.

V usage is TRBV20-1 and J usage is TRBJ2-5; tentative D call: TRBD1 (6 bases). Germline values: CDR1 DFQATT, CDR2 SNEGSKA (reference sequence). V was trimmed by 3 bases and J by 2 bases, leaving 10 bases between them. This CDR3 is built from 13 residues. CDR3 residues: CSASYDRQETQYF. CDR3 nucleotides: TGCAGTGCTAGCTATGACAGGCAAGAGACCCAGTACTTC.

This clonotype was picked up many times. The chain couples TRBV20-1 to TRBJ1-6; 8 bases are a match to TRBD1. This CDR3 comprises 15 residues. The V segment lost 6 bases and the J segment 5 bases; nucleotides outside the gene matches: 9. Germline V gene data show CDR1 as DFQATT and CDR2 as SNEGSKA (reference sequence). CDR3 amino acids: CSANGMTGDNSPLHF. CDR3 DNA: TGCAGTGCCAATGGGATGACAGGGGATAATTCACCCCTCCACTTT.

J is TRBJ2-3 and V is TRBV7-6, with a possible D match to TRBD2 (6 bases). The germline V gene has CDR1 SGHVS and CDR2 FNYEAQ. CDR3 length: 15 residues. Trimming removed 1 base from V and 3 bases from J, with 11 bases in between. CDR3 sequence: CASSLDGSGTDTQYF. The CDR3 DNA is TGTGCCAGCAGCTTAGACGGGAGCGGAACAGATACGCAGTATTTT.

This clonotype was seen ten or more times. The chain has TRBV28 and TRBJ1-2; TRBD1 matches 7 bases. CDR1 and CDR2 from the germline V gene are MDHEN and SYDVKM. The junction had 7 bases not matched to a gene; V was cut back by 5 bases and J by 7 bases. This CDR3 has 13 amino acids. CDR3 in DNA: TGTGCCAGCAGTCGAGACAGGGTGGGTGGCTACACCTTC. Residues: CASSRDRVGGYTF.

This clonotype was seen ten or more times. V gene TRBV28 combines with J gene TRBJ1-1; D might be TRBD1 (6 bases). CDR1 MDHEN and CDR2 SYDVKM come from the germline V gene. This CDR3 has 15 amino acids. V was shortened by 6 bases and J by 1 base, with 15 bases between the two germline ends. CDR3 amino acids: CASSLTGWANTEAFF. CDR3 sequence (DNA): TGTGCCAGCAGCCTAACAGGGTGGGCGAACACTGAAGCTTTCTTT. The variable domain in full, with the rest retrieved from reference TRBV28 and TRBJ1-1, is DVKVTQSSRYLVKRTGEKVFLECVQDMDHENMFWYRQDPGLGLRLIYFSYDVKMKEKGDIPEGYSVSREKKERFSLILESASTNQTSMYLCASSLTGWANTEAFFGQGTRLTVV.

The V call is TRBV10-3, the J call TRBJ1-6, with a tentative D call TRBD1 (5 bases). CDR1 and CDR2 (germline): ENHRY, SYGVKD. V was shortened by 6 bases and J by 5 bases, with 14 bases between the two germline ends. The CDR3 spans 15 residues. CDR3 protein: CAISPRDVNNSPLHF. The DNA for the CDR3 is TGTGCCATCAGCCCTCGGGACGTTAATAATTCACCCCTCCACTTT.

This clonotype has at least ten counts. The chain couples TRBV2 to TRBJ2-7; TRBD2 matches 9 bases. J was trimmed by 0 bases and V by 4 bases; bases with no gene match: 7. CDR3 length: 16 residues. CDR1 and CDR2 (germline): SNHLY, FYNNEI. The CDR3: CASSGLAVGNSYEQYF. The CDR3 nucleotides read TGTGCCAGCAGTGGACTAGCGGTAGGAAACTCCTACGAGCAGTACTTC.

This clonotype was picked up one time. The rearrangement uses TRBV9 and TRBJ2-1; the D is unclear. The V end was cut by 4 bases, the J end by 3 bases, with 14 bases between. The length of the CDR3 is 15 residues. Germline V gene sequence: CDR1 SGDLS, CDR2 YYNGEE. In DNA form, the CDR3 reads TGTGCCAGCAGCCAGGAGCAGGTAAACTACAATGAGCAGTTCTTC. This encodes CASSQEQVNYNEQFF.

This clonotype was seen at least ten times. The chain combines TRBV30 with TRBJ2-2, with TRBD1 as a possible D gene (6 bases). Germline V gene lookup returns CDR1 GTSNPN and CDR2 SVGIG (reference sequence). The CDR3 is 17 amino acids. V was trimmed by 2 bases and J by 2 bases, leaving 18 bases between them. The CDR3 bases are TGTGCCTGGAGTCGCAGGGGCGGAGGCAGAAACACCGGGGAGCTGTTTTTT. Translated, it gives CAWSRRGGGRNTGELFF.

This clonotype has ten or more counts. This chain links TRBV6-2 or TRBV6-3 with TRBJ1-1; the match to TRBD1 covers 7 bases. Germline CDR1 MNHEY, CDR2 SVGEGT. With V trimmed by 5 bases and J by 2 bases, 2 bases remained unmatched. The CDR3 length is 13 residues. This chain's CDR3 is CASSNRGNTEAFF. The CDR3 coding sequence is TGTGCCAGCAGTAACAGGGGTAACACTGAAGCTTTCTTT.

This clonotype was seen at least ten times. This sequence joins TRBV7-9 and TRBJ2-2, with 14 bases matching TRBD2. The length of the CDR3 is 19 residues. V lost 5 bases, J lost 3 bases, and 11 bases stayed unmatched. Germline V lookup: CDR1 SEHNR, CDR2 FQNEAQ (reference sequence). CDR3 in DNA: TGTGCCAGCAGCAGAACCGGGACTAGCGGGAGATTTTACACCGGGGAGCTGTTTTTT. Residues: CASSRTGTSGRFYTGELFF.

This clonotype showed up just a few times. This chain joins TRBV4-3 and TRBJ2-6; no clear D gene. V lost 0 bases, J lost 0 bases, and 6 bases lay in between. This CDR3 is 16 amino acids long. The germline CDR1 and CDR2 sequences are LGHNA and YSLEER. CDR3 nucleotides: TGCGCCAGCAGCCAAGATCCAGACTCTGGGGCCAACGTCCTGACTTTC. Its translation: CASSQDPDSGANVLTF.

This chain's CDR3 is CASSMGPAVDEQYF. CDR3 sequence (DNA): TGTGCCAGCAGCATGGGCCCGGCAGTGGACGAGCAGTACTTC. The V gene is TRBV10-3, the J gene TRBJ2-7, with D hard to call. Germline values: CDR1 ENHRY, CDR2 SYGVKD. Trimming pared 10 bases from V and 5 bases from J, leaving 21 bases between. The CDR3 runs 14 residues.